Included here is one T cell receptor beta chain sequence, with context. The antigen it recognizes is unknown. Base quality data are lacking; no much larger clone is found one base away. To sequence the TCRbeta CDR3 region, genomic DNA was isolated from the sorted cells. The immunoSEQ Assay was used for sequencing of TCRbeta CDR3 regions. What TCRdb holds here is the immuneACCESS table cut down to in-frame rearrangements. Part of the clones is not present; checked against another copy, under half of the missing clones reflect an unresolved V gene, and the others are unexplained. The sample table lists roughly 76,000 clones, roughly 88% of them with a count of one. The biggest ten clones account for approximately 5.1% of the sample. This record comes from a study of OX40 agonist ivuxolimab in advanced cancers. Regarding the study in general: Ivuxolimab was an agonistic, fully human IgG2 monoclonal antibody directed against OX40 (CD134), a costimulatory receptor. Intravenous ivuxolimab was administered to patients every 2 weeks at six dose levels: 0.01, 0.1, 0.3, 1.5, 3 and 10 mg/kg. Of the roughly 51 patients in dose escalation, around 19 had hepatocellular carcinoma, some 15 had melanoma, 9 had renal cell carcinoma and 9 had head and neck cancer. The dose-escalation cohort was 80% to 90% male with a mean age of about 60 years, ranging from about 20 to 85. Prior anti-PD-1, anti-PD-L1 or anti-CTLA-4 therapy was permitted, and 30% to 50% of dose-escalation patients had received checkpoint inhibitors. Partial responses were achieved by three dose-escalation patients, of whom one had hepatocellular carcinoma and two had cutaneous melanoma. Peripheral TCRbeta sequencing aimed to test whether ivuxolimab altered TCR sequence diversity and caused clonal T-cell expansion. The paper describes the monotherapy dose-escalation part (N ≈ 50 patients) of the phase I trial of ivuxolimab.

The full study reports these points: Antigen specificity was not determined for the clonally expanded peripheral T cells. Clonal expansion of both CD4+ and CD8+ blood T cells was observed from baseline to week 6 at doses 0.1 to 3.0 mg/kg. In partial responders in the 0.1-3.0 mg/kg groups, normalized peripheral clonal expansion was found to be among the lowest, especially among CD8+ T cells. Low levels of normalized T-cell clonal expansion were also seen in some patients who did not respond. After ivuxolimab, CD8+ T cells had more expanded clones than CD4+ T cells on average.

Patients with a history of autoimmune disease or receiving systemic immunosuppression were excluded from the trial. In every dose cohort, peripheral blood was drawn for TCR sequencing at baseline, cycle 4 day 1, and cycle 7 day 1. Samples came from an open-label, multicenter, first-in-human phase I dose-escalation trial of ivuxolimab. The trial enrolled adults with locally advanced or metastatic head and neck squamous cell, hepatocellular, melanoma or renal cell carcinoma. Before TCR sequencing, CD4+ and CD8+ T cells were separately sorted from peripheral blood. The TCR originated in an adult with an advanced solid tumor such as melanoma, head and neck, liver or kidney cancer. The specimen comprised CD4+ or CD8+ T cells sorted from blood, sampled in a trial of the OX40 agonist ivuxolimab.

The CDR3 amino acid sequence is: CASSLVGLAVGNEQFF. The nucleotides are TGTGCCAGCAGCTTAGTAGGCCTAGCGGTAGGCAATGAGCAGTTCTTC. Recombination connected TRBV7-9 to TRBJ2-1; the central 7 bases match TRBD2. V loses 1 base at its end and J loses 6 bases; junction bases beyond the gene matches: 9. CDR3 length: 16 amino acids, cysteine to phenylalanine. Just CDR3 DNA is preserved here, 48 bases in frame from base 1. According to the germline V gene (reference sequence), CDR1 reads SEHNR and CDR2 reads FQNEAQ. Extended through the reference TRBV7-9 and TRBJ2-1 proteins, this CDR3 yields the full variable domain: DTGVSQNPRHKITKRGQNVTFRCDPISEHNRLYWYRQTLGQGPEFLTYFQNEAQLEKSRLLSDRFSAERPKGSFSTLEIQRTEQGDSAMYLCASSLVGLAVGNEQFFGPGTRLTVL.